This TCR beta chain stems from a study of molecular identifiers for immune sequencing clone quantification. Broader study findings: Effector cells kept over 98% of their molecules in clones above 20 RNA copies, while naive cells kept under 1% there.

MiXCR was run by TCRdb on the PCR reads, yielding one entry per CDR3 protein. This table has some 97,000 distinct CDR3 sequences, roughly a third appearing once. CDR3 length: 15 amino acids. Germline CDR1 reads LNHNV; CDR2 reads YYDKDF (reference sequence). With 1 base removed from V and 0 bases from J, the gap between germline ends came to 8 bases. This clonotype was seen a handful of times. Its antigen is not known. This receptor was taken from a human donor in good health. Some libraries in this study had Jurkat cell RNA spiked in. What was sequenced was naive CD8+ T cells from blood, with Jurkat cell RNA spiked in. As to subset: FACS-sorted CD8+CD4-CCR7+CD45RA+ naive T cells. V is TRBV15 and J is TRBJ2-3, with D hard to call. CDR3 in DNA: TGTGCCACCAGCAGAGTTAGCTCGAGCACAGATACGCAGTATTTT. This sequence encodes CATSRVSSSTDTQYF.